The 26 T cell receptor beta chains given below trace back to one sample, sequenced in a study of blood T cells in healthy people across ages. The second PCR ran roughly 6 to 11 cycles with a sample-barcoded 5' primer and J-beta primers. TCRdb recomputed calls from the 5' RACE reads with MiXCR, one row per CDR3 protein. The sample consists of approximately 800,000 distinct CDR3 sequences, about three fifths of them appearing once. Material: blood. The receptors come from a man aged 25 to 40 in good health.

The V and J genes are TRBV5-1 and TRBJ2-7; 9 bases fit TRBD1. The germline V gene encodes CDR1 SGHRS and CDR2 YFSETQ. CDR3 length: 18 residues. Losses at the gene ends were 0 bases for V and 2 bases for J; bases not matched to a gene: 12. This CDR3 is CASSLEAIRDRVPYEQYF. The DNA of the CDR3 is TGCGCCAGCAGCTTGGAAGCGATTCGGGACAGGGTTCCCTACGAGCAGTACTTC.

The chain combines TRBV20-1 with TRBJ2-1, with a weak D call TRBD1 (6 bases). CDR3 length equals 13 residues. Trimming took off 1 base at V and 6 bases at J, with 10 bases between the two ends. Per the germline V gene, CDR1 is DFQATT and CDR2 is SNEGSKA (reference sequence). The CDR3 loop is CSARAGAGNEQFF. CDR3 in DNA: TGCAGTGCTAGAGCAGGGGCAGGCAATGAGCAGTTCTTC.

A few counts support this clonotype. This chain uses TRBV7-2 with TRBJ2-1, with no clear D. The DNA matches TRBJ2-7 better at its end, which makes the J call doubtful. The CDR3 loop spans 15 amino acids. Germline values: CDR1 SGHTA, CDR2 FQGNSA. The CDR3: CASSLDESSYNEQYF. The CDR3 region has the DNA TGTGCCAGCAGCTTAGACGAGAGCTCCTACAATGAGCAGTACTTC.

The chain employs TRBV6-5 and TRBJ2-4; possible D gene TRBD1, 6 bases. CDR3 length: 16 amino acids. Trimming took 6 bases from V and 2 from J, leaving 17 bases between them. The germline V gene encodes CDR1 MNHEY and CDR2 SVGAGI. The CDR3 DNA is TGTGCCAGCAGGACAGGACAGACACTAACCAAAAACATTCAGTACTTC. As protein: CASRTGQTLTKNIQYF.

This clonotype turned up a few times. The CDR3 spells CASDRGPFDSGANVLTF. CDR3 DNA sequence: TGTGCCAGTGACAGGGGGCCTTTCGACTCTGGGGCCAACGTCCTGACTTTC. The chain uses TRBV6-1 and TRBJ2-6, with TRBD1 matching 10 bases. This CDR3 has 17 residues. The germline V gene encodes CDR1 MNHNS and CDR2 SASEGT. Germline trimming cut 9 bases from V and 0 bases from J; bases unmatched to any gene: 8.

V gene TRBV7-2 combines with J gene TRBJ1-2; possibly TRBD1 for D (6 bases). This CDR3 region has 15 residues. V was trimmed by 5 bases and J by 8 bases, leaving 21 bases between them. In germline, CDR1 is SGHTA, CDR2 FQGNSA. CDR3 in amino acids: CASSPWSGGTIGYTF. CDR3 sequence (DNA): TGTGCCAGCAGCCCATGGTCCGGGGGCACGATCGGCTACACCTTC.

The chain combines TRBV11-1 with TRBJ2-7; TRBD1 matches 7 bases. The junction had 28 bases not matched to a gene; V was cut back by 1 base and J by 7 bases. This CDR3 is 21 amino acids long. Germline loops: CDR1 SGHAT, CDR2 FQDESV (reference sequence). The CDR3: CASSLDRGPLRRGLNYNEQYF. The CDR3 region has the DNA TGTGCCAGCAGCTTAGATAGGGGCCCACTCCGAAGGGGGCTAAACTACAATGAGCAGTACTTC.

CDR3 DNA: TGTGCCAGCAGTGAATGGGGCGGCATGAACACTGAAGCTTTCTTT. It yields the protein CASSEWGGMNTEAFF. This chain links TRBV25-1 with TRBJ1-1; possibly TRBD1 for D (5 bases). The germline CDR1 and CDR2 sequences are MGHDK and SYGVNS. Deletions cut 1 base from V and 0 bases from J, with 9 bases between. The CDR3 runs 15 residues.

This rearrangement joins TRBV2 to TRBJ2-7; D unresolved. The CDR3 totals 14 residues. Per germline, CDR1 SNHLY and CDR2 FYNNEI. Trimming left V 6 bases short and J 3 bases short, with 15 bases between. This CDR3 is CASRVETGLYEQYF. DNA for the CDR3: TGTGCCAGCAGGGTGGAGACGGGTCTCTACGAGCAGTACTTC.

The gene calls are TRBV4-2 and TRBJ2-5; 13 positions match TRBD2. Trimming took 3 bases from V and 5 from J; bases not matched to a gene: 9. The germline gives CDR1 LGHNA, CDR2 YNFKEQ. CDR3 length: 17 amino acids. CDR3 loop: CASSHETSGGAIETQYF. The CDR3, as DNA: TGTGCCAGCAGCCACGAAACTAGCGGGGGGGCCATTGAGACCCAGTACTTC.

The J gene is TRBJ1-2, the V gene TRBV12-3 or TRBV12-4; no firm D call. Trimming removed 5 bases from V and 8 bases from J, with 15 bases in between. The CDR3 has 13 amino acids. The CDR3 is CASSVTISDGYTF. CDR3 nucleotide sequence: TGTGCCAGCAGTGTTACAATCAGTGACGGCTACACCTTC.

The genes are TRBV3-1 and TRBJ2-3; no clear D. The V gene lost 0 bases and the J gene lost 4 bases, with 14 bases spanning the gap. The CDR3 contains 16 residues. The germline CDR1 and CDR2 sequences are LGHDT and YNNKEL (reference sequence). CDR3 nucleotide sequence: TGTGCCAGCAGCCAAGAAGGATGGTACCCCTCAGATACGCAGTATTTT. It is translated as CASSQEGWYPSDTQYF.

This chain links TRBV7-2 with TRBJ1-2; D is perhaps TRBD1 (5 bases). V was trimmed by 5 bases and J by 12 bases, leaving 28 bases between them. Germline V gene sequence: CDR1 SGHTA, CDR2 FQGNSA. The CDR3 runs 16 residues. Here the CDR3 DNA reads TGTGCCAGCAGCCCAGGGCCCTGGGGACTCTCTCGTGCGGACACCTTC. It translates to CASSPGPWGLSRADTF.

DNA for the CDR3: TGTGCCAGCAGTGAGAGCGGGGGGTTTGAAGGCGAGCAGTTCTTC. Amino acids: CASSESGGFEGEQFF. This rearrangement joins TRBV6-4 to TRBJ2-1, with 9 bases matching TRBD2. The CDR3 runs to 15 residues. Germline CDR1 reads MRHNA; CDR2 reads SNTAGT. After removal of 3 bases from V and 10 bases from J, the junction contained 10 bases not matched to a gene.

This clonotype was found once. CDR3 nucleotide sequence: TGTGCCAGCAGCTTAGCCGGGAGCTTTAGGGAGACCCAGTACTTC. Protein product: CASSLAGSFRETQYF. V is TRBV11-2 and J is TRBJ2-5, with D possibly being TRBD2 (6 bases). Germline assignment: CDR1 SGHAT and CDR2 FQNNGV. CDR3 length: 15 amino acids. The V gene lost 1 base and the J gene lost 5 bases, with 14 bases spanning the gap.

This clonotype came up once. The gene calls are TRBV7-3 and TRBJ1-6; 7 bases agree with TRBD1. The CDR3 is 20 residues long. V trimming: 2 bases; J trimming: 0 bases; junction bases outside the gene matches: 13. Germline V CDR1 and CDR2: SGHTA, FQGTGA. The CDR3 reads CASSLPGQQSPSSYNSPLHF. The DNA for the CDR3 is TGTGCCAGCAGCTTACCGGGACAGCAAAGCCCAAGCTCCTATAATTCACCCCTCCACTTT.

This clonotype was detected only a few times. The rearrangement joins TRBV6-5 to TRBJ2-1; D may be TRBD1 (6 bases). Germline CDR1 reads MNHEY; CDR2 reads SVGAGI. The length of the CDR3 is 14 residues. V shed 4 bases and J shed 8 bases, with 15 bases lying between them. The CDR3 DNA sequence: TGTGCCAGCAGTTCCTTCCTCAGGGGTGATGAGCAGTTCTTC. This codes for CASSSFLRGDEQFF.

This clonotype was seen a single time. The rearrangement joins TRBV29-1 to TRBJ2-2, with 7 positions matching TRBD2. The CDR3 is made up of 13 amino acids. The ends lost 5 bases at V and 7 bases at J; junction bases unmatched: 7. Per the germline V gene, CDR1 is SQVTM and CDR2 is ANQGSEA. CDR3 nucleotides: TGCAGCGTTTTCGGGAGGTCGGTCGGGGAGCTGTTTTTT. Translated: CSVFGRSVGELFF.

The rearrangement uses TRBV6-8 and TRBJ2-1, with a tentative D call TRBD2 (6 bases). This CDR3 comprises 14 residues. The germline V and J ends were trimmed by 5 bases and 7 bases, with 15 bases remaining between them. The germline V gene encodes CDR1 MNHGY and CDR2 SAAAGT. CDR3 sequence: CASSDQRGWNEQFF. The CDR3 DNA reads TGTGCCAGCAGTGACCAACGGGGGTGGAATGAGCAGTTCTTC.

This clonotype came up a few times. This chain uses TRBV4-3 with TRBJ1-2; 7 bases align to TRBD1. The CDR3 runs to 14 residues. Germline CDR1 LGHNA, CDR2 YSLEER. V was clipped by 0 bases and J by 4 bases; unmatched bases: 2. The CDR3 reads CASSQDKGAYGYTF. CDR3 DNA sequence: TGCGCCAGCAGCCAAGATAAGGGGGCCTATGGCTACACCTTC.

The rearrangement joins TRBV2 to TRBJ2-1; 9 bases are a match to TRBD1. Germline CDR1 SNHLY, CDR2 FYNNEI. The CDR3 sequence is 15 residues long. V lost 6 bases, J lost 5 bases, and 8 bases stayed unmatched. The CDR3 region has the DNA TGTGCCAGCAGGATCCCAGGACAGGGGAACAATGAGCAGTTCTTC. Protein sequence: CASRIPGQGNNEQFF. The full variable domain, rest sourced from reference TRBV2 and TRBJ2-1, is EPEVTQTPSHQVTQMGQEVILRCVPISNHLYFYWYRQILGQKVEFLVSFYNNEISEKSEIFDDQFSVERPDGSNFTLKIRSTKLEDSAMYFCASRIPGQGNNEQFFGPGTRLTVL.

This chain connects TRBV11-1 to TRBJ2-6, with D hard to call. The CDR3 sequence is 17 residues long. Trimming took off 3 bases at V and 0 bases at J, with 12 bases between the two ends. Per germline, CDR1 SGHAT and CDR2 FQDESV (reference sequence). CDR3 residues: CASSLGSYLSGANVLTF. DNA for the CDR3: TGTGCCAGCAGCTTGGGCAGCTACCTCTCTGGGGCCAACGTCCTGACTTTC. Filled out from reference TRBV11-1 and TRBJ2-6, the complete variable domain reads EAEVAQSPRYKITEKSQAVAFWCDPISGHATLYWYRQILGQGPELLVQFQDESVVDDSQLPKDRFSAERLKGVDSTLKIQPAELGDSAMYLCASSLGSYLSGANVLTFGAGSRLTVL.

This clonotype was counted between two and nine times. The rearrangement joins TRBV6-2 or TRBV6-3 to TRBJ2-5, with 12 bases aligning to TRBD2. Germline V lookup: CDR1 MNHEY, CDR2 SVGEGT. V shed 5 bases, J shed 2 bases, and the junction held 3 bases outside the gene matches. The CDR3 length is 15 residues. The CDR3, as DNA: TGTGCCAGCAGTCGGACTAGCGGGGCGCAAGAGACCCAGTACTTC. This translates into CASSRTSGAQETQYF.

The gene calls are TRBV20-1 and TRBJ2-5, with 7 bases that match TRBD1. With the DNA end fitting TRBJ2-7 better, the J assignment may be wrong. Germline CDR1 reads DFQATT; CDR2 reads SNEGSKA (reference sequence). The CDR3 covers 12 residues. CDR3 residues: CSGRGQFNEQYF. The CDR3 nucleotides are TGCAGTGGACGGGGACAGTTCAACGAGCAGTACTTC.

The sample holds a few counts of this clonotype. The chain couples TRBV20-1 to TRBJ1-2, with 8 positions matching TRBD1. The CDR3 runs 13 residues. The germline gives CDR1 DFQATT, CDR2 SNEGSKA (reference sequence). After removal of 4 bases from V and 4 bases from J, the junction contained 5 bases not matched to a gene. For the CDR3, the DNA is TGCAGTGCTATTGCAGGGACAGGCTATGGCTACACCTTC. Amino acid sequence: CSAIAGTGYGYTF.

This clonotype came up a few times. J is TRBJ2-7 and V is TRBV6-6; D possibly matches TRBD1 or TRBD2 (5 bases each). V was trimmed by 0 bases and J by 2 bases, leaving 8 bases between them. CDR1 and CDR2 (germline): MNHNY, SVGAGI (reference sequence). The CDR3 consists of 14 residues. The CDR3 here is CASSYSGTAYEQYF. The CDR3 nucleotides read TGTGCCAGCAGTTACTCGGGGACGGCCTACGAGCAGTACTTC.